The TCR beta chain described here comes from a study of prognosis after radiotherapy for stage I lung cancer (TCRdb year 2021). Study-wide context: Between April 2018 and January 2019, roughly 19 patients with stage I NSCLC were enrolled in Nanjing, China. The cohort comprised fewer than 15 men and several women with a median age of 74.5 years, ranging from roughly 53 to 84 years. Peripheral blood TCR beta repertoires were profiled in stage I NSCLC patients before and after stereotactic body radiotherapy, and the repertoires were related to distant failure. No patient received concurrent therapy alongside SBRT. SBRT was delivered in 3 to 5 fractions with a biologically effective dose of at least 100 Gy, and image-guided IMRT or VMAT was used for delivery. All patients were regarded as medically inoperable, because of comorbidities in more than ten patients and refusal of surgery in 7 or 8 patients. About 12 patients had adenocarcinoma and seven had squamous cell carcinoma as the tumor histology. A total of roughly 38 blood samples from some 20 patients were sequenced, with one sample obtained before and one obtained after SBRT for each patient. There were 15 or so patients with newly diagnosed primary stage I lung tumors and five patients with oligometastatic NSCLC after surgical resection of the primary tumor. Four of the 19 patients developed distant metastases after SBRT, at a median of roughly seven months; the other 15 showed no significant progression. What the authors observed across the whole study: TRBV and TRBJ usage frequencies reportedly varied with metastasis status, involving two V genes at baseline and nine V and two J genes after SBRT. No adjustment for multiple comparisons was applied to any of the reported P values. Post-SBRT Shannon entropy and its change from baseline were lower in patients who developed distant metastases; baseline Shannon entropy was not associated with metastases. Unique TCR clone counts fell after SBRT (median about 9,600 before versus several thousand after; Wilcoxon paired P=0.011). Whether the expanded TCR clones were tumor-specific was not determined. The small cohort and short follow-up limited the study, so independent validation of the findings is needed.

This clonotype was seen many times. What this receptor recognizes is not known. No quality values exist for individual bases; no much larger clone is one base distant. Two rounds of multiplex PCR were used to amplify the TCR beta CDR3 region from genomic DNA. The first PCR round used primers specific to each TRBV and TRBJ gene, with sequences filed in Chinese patent CN105087789A. Universal primers were used in the second round of PCR. The Roche High Pure PCR Template Preparation Kit was used to extract genomic DNA from frozen PBMCs. Libraries were sequenced paired-end with 151 bp reads on an Illumina HiSeq 3000. From the authors' description of their analysis: CutAdapt was used to discard raw reads that did not contain the multiplex PCR primer sequences. High-quality paired reads were merged into contigs with PEAR. By aligning each contig to reference sequences, MiXCR assigned the TRB V, D and J gene segments to that contig. To remove sequencing errors, CDR3 sequences were clustered according to base quality and sequence similarity. Shannon entropy normalized by the natural log of productive TCR sequence number was used as the measure of diversity. To get clonality, Shannon entropy was divided by the natural log of the number of unique clonotypes, and that result was subtracted from one. Progression-free survival cut-offs for repertoire metrics were chosen using the Youden index of ROC curves, with analyses run in R 3.5.3. The public reads were reprocessed in TCRdb via fastp at Q25 and MiXCR, keeping in-frame beta chains. Records with the same CDR3 protein are collapsed into one entry carrying the most frequent genes and DNA. Here the V and J calls rest on TCRdb's processing, not on the authors' analysis. The sample table holds 50,000 or so distinct CDR3 sequences, of which about a third were seen once. The leading ten clones occupy 9.2% of the sample.

All patients had node-negative disease on CT and PET/CT, and none had a history of other malignancies or prior chemotherapy or radiotherapy. At each of two time points, about 5.5 milliliters of peripheral venous blood were collected in EDTA tubes. PBMCs were isolated by Ficoll-Paque Plus density-gradient centrifugation. Samples were stored at -80°C immediately after collection until analysis. Sample: PBMCs, taken before or after stereotactic body radiation therapy (not recorded which). The source of this sequence is a donor aged 50 or older with non-small cell lung cancer.

DNA sequence: TGCGCCAGCAGCGGGGCCGGGACTAGGGAAGAGACCCAGTACTTC. The translation is CASSGAGTREETQYF. The V and J genes are TRBV5-1 and TRBJ2-5, and TRBD2 matches 8 of the central bases. The CDR3 spans 15 residues, from the cysteine through the phenylalanine. This entry keeps only the CDR3 DNA: 45 bases, framed from base 1. CDR1 and CDR2 are read off the germline V gene as SGHRS and YFSETQ. V is pruned by 4 bases and J by 3 bases, leaving 8 bases of the junction without a gene match.